By share, the clone carrying this T cell receptor beta chain counts as medium-sized (0.01 to 0.1%). The record originates from a study of tumor-infiltrating lymphocytes in oesophageal squamous cell carcinoma. In TCRdb, the PCR reads were re-called with MiXCR into one record per CDR3 protein. The sample yields fewer than 20,000 distinct CDR3 sequences, over 40% seen once. Germline CDR1 SEHNR, CDR2 FQNEAQ (reference sequence). The trim removed 6 bases at V and 11 bases at J, leaving 7 bases unmatched. The CDR3 length is 12 residues. The sequence was obtained from a female donor with esophageal squamous cell carcinoma. Sequenced material: normal esophageal tissue next to the tumor. This chain connects TRBV7-9 to TRBJ1-1; TRBD1 matches at 9 bases. The CDR3 protein is CASRDGQGPAFF. The DNA of the CDR3 is TGTGCCAGCAGGGACGGACAGGGGCCGGCTTTCTTT.